The clone carrying this T cell receptor beta chain was observed a few times. The source of the sample is a study of T cell changes during pregnancy in multiple sclerosis. The germline gives CDR1 MNHNS, CDR2 SASEGT. The CDR3 is 15 amino acids. Deletions cut 0 bases from V and 0 bases from J, with 9 bases between. The data were produced by immunoSEQ multiplex PCR, yet TCRdb's version contains in-frame clones alone and is incomplete. The table records about 110,000 clones, about 90% of them present only once. This TCR was recovered from a female donor with multiple sclerosis, enrolled in a pregnancy study. Specimen: peripheral blood, collected before pregnancy. The V and J genes are TRBV6-1 and TRBJ2-7, with a tentative D call TRBD1 (5 bases). This chain's CDR3 is CASSEAQGSSYEQYF. The DNA for the CDR3 is TGTGCCAGCAGTGAAGCGCAGGGCAGCTCCTACGAGCAGTACTTC.